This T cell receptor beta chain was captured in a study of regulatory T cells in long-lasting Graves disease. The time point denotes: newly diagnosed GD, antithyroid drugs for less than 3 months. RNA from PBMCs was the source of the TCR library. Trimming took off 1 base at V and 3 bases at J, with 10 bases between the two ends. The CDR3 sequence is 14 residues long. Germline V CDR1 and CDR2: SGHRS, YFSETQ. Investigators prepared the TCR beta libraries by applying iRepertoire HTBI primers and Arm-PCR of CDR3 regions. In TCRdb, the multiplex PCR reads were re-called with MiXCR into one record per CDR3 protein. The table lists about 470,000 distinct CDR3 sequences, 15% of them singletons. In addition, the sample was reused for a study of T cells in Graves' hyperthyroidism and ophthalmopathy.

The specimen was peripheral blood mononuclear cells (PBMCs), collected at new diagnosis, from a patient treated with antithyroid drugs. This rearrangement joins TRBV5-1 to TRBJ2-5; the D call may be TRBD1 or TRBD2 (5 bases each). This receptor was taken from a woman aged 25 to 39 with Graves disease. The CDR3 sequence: CASSLLGAEETQYF. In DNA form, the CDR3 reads TGCGCCAGCAGCTTGCTCGGGGCTGAAGAGACCCAGTACTTC. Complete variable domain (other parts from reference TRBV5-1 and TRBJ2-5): KAGVTQTPRYLIKTRGQQVTLSCSPISGHRSVSWYQQTPGQGLQFLFEYFSETQRNKGNFPGRFSGRQFSNSRSEMNVSTLELGDSALYLCASSLLGAEETQYFGPGTRLLVL.